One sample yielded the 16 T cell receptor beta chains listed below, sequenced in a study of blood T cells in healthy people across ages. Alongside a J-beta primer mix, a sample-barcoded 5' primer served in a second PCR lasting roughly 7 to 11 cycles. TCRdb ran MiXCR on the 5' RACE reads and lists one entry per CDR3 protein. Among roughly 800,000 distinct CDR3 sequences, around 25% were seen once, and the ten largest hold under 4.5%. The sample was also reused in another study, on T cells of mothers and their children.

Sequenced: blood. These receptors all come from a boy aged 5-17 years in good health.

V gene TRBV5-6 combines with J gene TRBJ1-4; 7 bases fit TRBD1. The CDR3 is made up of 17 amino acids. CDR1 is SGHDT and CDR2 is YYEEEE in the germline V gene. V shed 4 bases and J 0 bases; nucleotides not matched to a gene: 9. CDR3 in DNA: TGTGCCAGCAGCCAGCCAACAGGGGATGCAACTAATGAAAAACTGTTTTTT. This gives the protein CASSQPTGDATNEKLFF.

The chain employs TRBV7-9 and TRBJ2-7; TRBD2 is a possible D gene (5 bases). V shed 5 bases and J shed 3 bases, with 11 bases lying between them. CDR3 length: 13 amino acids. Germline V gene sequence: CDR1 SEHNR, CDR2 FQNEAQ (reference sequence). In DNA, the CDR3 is TGTGCCAGCAGCCGCCCCGCGGGCTACGAGCAGTACTTC. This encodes CASSRPAGYEQYF.

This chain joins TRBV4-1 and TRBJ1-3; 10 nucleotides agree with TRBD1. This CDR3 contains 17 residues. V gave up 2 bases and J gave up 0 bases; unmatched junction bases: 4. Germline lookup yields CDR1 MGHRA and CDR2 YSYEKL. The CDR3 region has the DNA TGCGCCAGCAGCCAAACCCGGGACAGGGGCTCTGGAAACACCATATATTTT. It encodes CASSQTRDRGSGNTIYF.

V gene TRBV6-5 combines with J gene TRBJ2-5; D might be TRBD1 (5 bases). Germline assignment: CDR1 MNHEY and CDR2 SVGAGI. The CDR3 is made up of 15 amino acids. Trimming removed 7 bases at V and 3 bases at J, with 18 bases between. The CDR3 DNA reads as TGTGCCAGCACCGAACATTCGGACACTGAAGAGACCCAGTACTTC. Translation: CASTEHSDTEETQYF.

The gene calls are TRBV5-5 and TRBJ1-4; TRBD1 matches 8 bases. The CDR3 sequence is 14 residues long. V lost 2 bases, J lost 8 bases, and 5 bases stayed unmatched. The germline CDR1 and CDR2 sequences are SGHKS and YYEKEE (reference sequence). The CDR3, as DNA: TGTGCCAGCAGCTTTTACACAGGGGGGGAAAAACTGTTTTTT. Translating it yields CASSFYTGGEKLFF.

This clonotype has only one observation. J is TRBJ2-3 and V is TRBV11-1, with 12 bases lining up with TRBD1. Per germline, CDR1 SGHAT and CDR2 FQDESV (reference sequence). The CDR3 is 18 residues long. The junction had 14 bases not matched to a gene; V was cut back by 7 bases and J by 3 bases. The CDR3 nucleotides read TGTGCCAGCACGCTAACCGGGACAGGGGGCATGTTGACAGATACGCAGTATTTT. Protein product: CASTLTGTGGMLTDTQYF.

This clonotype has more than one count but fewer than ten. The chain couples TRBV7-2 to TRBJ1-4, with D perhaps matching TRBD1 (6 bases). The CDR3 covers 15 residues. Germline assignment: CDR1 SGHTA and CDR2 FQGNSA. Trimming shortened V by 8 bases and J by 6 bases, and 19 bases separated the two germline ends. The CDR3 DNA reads TGTGCCAGCTCCCGCGGAGGGGGGTGGGATGAAAAACTGTTTTTT. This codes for CASSRGGGWDEKLFF.

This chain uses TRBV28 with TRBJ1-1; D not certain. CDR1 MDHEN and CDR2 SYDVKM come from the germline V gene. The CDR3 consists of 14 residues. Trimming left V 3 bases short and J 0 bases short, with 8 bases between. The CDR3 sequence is CASSFTVMNTEAFF. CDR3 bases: TGTGCCAGCAGTTTTACAGTCATGAACACTGAAGCTTTCTTT.

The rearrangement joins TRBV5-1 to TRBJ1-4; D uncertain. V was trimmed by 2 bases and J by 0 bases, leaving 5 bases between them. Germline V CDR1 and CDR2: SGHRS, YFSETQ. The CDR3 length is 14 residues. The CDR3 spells CASSFGATNEKLFF. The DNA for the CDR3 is TGCGCCAGCAGCTTCGGGGCAACTAATGAAAAACTGTTTTTT.

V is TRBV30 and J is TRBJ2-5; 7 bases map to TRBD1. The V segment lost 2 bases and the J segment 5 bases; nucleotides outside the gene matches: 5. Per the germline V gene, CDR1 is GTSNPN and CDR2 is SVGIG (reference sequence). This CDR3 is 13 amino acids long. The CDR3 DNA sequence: TGTGCCTGGAGTACAGGGGCGTCCGAGACCCAGTACTTC. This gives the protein CAWSTGASETQYF.

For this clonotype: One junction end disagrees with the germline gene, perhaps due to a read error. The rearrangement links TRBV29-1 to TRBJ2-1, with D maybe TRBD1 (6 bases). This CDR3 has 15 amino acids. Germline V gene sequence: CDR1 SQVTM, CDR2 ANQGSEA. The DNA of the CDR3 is TGCAGTGTTGATGAGGGGACATCAAGGTACAATGAGCAGTTCTTC. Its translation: CSVDEGTSRYNEQFF.

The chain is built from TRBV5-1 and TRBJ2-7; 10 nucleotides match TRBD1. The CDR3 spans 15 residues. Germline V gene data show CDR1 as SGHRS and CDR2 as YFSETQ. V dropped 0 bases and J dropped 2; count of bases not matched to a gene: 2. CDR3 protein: CASSLGDRGPYEQYF. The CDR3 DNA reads TGCGCCAGCAGCTTGGGGGACAGGGGACCCTACGAGCAGTACTTC.

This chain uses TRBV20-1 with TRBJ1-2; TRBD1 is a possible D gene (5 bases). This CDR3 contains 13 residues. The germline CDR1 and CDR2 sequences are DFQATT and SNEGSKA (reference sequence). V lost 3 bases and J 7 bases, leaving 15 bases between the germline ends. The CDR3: CSARPDGAGGYTF. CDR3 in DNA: TGCAGTGCTAGGCCGGATGGGGCTGGTGGCTACACCTTC.

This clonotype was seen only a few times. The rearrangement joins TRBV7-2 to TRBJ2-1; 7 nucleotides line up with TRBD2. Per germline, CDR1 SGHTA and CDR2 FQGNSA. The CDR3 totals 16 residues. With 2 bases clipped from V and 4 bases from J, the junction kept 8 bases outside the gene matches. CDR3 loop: CASSLKRSGVYNEQFF. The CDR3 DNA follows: TGTGCCAGCAGCTTAAAACGGAGCGGGGTATACAATGAGCAGTTCTTC.

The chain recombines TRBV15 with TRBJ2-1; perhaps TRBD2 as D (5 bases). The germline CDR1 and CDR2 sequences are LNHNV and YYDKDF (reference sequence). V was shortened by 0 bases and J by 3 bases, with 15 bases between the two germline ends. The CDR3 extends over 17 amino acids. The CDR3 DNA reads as TGTGCCACCAGCAGAGATCCCCCGCGGAGGATCTACAATGAGCAGTTCTTC. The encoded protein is CATSRDPPRRIYNEQFF.

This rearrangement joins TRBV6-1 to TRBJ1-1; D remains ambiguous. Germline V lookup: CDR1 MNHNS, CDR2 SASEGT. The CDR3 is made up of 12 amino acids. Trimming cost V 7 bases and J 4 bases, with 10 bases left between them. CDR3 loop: CASILQTTEAFF. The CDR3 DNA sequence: TGTGCCAGCATTTTACAGACCACTGAAGCTTTCTTT.